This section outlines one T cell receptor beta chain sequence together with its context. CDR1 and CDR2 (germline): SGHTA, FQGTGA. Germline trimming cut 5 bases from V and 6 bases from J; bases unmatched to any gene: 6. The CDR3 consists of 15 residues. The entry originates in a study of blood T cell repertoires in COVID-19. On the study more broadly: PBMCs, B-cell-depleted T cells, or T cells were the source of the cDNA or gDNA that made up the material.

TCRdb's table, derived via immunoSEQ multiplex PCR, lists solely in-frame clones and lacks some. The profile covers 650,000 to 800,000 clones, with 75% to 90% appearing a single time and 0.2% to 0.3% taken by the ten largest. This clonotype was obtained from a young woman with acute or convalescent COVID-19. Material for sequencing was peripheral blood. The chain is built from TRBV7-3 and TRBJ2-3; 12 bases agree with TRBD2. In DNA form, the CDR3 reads TGTGCCAGCAGCCCCTTAGGGACTAGCGGGGATACGCAGTATTTT. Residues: CASSPLGTSGDTQYF.